The count of the clone carrying this T cell receptor (beta chain) is one. The source of the sample is a study of blood T cell repertoires in COVID-19. At the level of the study: Samples came from the United States, Italy and Spain, spanning acute and convalescent COVID-19. T cells, B-cell-depleted T cells, or PBMCs supplied cDNA or gDNA.

In the study's own analysis: For nucleated cells, counts were estimated from reference gene primer amplification. Only in-frame clones appear in the TCRdb table, and some are missing; sequencing was by immunoSEQ multiplex PCR. V, J and clone size derive from that table, while D and trimming were established from the DNA sequence. Here the sample spans around 170,000 clones, around 83% being singletons. The J segment lost 5 bases and the V segment lost 0 bases, leaving 10 bases of the junction unmatched. Germline V gives CDR1 LGHNA, CDR2 YNFKEQ. The CDR3 spans 16 residues. Sequencing input: peripheral blood. The receptor was derived from a human donor in a cohort sampled during active COVID-19. V and J are TRBV4-2 and TRBJ2-7; 7 positions agree with TRBD2. The CDR3 spells CASSQDRTSDGDEQYF. The CDR3 coding sequence is TGTGCCAGCAGCCAAGATCGTACTAGCGATGGCGACGAGCAGTACTTC.